A selection of T cell receptor beta chains follows, all from one sample in a study of cytomegalovirus exposure and HLA in healthy donors. Profiled with immunoSEQ multiplex PCR; TCRdb holds only in-frame clones, not every one. This sample contains tens of thousands of clones. Sequencing used PBMCs. The receptors come from a young man in good health and CMV-seronegative. The CDR3 runs from the conserved cysteine through the conserved F or W. D genes are given only for firm matches.

TRBJ2-1 | TRBD2 | TRBV19 | CASSLTSGAGNEQFF | TGTGCCAGTAGTCTTACTAGCGGCGCGGGAAATGAGCAGTTCTTC
TRBJ1-6 | NA | TRBV2 | CASRPGISGNSPLHF | TGTGCCAGCAGGCCGGGGATCAGCGGGAATTCACCCCTACACTTT
TRBJ2-1 | NA | TRBV2 | CASKIMGYEQFF | TGTGCCAGCAAAATAATGGGCTATGAGCAGTTCTTC
TRBJ2-1 | NA | TRBV29-1 | CSVEDWGGGDVEQFF | TGCAGCGTTGAAGATTGGGGAGGGGGGGACGTTGAGCAGTTCTTC
TRBJ1-1 | NA | TRBV15 | CATSRDRLNTEAFF | TGTGCCACCAGCAGAGACAGGTTGAACACTGAAGCTTTCTTT
TRBJ1-3 | TRBD1 | TRBV6-6 | CASSLNDRAGNTIYF | TGTGCCAGCAGCCTCAACGACAGGGCTGGAAACACCATATATTTT
TRBJ1-1 | NA | TRBV5-5 | CASSLPGGNTEAFF | TGTGCCAGCAGCTTACCGGGGGGGAACACTGAAGCTTTCTTT
TRBJ1-2 | TRBD1 | TRBV18 | CASSPAGQALFGYTF | TGTGCCAGCTCACCTGCCGGACAGGCACTCTTTGGCTACACCTTC
TRBJ2-1 | NA | TRBV5-4 | CASSFSRGEQFF | TGTGCCAGCAGCTTTAGTCGCGGTGAGCAGTTCTTC
TRBJ2-1 | NA | TRBV7-2 | CASSPIQRSSYNEQFF | TGTGCCAGCAGCCCCATACAGCGGAGCTCCTACAATGAGCAGTTCTTC
TRBJ2-2 | NA | TRBV29-1 | CSRSMGGGELFF | TGCAGTCGGTCTATGGGCGGGGGGGAGCTGTTTTTT
TRBJ2-7 | TRBD1 | TRBV7-9 | CASSWRQGNEQYF | TGTGCCAGCAGCTGGAGACAGGGAAACGAGCAGTACTTC
TRBJ2-1 | TRBD2 | TRBV5-1 | CASSRTSGDNEQFF | TGCGCCAGCAGCAGGACTAGTGGCGACAATGAGCAGTTCTTC
TRBJ1-5 | TRBD1 | TRBV6-6 | CASRPQGDNQPQHF | TGTGCCAGCAGGCCACAGGGGGATAATCAGCCCCAGCATTTT
TRBJ2-7 | NA | TRBV21-1 | CASSLQGPYEQYF | TGTGCCAGCAGTCTACAGGGCCCCTACGAGCAGTACTTC
TRBJ2-7 | TRBD1 | TRBV6-6 | CASSRRQGGTYEQYF | TGTGCCAGCAGCCGTCGACAGGGTGGGACCTACGAGCAGTACTTC
TRBJ1-2 | TRBD1 | TRBV6-1 | CASSERPPDRALYGYTF | TGTGCCAGCAGTGAACGGCCCCCGGACAGGGCACTCTATGGCTACACCTTC
TRBJ1-1 | NA | TRBV4-1 | CASSGGPEAFF | TGCGCCAGCAGTGGAGGGCCTGAAGCTTTCTTT
TRBJ2-6 | NA | TRBV12-5 | CASGLVRGSGANVLTF | TGTGCTAGTGGTCTGGTTCGGGGCTCTGGGGCCAACGTCCTGACTTTC
TRBJ1-2 | TRBD1 | TRBV6-4 | CASSPGTGGYSTYGYTF | TGTGCCAGCAGTCCCGGGACAGGGGGTTATTCCACCTATGGCTACACCTTC
TRBJ2-7 | NA | TRBV25-1 | CASTPRGSSYEQYF | TGTGCCAGCACACCTCGGGGGAGCTCCTACGAGCAGTACTTC
TRBJ1-1 | NA | TRBV9 | CASSVDTGGIHEKNTEAFF | TGTGCCAGCAGCGTAGATACAGGTGGAATACACGAGAAGAACACTGAAGCTTTCTTT
TRBJ2-7 | NA | TRBV7-2 | CASSLALYSSYEQYF | TGTGCCAGCAGCTTAGCGCTCTATTCCTCCTACGAGCAGTACTTC